This TCR beta chain came from a study of PD-1 blockade in classical Hodgkin lymphoma. Findings and limits, study-wide: Undefined causes, possibly disease activity or prior therapy, underlie the repertoire differences. Individuals initiating nivolumab under 1 year after ASCT were excluded.

Data came from immunoSEQ multiplex PCR; TCRdb stores just in-frame clones and leaves some out. Among approximately 6,400 clones, 76% were seen once, and the ten largest hold about 43%. There are 15 residues in the CDR3. Germline V gene sequence: CDR1 SGHTS, CDR2 YDEGEE. V dropped 0 bases and J dropped 4; count of bases not matched to a gene: 2. Comments on this clone: Its antigen remains unidentified.

All patients experienced relapse after autologous stem cell transplantation, and brentuximab vedotin exposure was variable. Progressive disease, partial response or complete response was each patient's best response. The sample in question was peripheral blood mononuclear cells (PBMCs), obtained before the second cycle of nivolumab. The chain links TRBV5-8 to TRBJ2-3; 10 bases align to TRBD1. The source is a human donor with classical Hodgkin lymphoma. The CDR3: CASSLEGQGADTQYF. CDR3 coding DNA: TGTGCCAGCAGCTTGGAAGGACAGGGGGCAGATACGCAGTATTTT.